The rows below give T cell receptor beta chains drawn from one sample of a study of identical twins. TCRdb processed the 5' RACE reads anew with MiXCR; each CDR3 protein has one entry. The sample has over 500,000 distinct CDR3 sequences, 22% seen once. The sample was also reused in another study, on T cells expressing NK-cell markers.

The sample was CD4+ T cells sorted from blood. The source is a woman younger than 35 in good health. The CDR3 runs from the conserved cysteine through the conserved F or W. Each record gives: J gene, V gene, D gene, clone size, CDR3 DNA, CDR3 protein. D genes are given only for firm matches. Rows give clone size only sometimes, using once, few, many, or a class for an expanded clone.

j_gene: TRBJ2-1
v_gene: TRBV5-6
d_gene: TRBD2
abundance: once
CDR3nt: TGTGCCAGCAGCTTGGCCATGCGGGAGGCCCACAATGAGCAGTTCTTC
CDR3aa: CASSLAMREAHNEQFF

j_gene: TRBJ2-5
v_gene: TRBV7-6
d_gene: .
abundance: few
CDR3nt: TGTGCCAGCAGCCAGGGATGGGTCCAAGAGACCCAGTACTTC
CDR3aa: CASSQGWVQETQYF

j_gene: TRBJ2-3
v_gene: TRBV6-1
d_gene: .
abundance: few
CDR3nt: TGTGCCAGCAAGTCTCCTCCAGATACGCAGTATTTT
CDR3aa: CASKSPPDTQYF

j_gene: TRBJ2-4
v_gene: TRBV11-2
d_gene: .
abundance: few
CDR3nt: TGTGCCAGCAGCCTTGCATCAGGGGAAAACATTCAGTACTTC
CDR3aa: CASSLASGENIQYF

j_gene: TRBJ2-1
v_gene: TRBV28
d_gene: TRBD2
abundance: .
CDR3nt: TGTGCCAGCAGCACGGGACTAAGGCTAGTCAATGAGCAGTTCTTC
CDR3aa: CASSTGLRLVNEQFF

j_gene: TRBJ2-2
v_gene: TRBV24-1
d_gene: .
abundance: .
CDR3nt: TGTGCCACCAGTGATCCAGGGTCCGGGGAGCTGTTTTTT
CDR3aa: CATSDPGSGELFF

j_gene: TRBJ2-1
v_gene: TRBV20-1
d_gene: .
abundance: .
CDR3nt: TGCAGTGCTAGGACACGTCGCTCCTACAATGAGCAGTTCTTC
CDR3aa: CSARTRRSYNEQFF

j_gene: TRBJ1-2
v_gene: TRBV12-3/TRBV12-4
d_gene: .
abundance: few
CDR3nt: TGTGCCAGCAGTGCCGGGTCTTCTAACTATGGCTACACCTTC
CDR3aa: CASSAGSSNYGYTF

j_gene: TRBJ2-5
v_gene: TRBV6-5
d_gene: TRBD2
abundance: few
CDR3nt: TGTGCCAGCAGTTACTCGCCTAGCGGGGCGGAGACCCAGTACTTC
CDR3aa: CASSYSPSGAETQYF

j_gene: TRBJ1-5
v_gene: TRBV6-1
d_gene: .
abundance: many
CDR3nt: TGTGCCAGCCTCCGGGACAAATTAGATCAGCCCCAGCATTTT
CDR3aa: CASLRDKLDQPQHF

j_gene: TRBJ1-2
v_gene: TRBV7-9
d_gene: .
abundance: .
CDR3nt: TGTGCCAGCAGTGTAGACAGAGACTATGGCTACACCTTC
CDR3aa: CASSVDRDYGYTF

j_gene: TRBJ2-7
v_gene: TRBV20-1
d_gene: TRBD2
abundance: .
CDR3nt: TGCAGTGCTAGAGGGGGGGGGTCGAGGACATCCTTCTACGAGCAGTACTTC
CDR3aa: CSARGGGSRTSFYEQYF

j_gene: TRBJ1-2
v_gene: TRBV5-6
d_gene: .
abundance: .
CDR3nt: TGTGCCAGCAGCTATTCCTTGGGGCACCTAAACGGCTACACCTTC
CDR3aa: CASSYSLGHLNGYTF

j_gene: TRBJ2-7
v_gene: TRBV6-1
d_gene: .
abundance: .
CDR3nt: TGTGCCAGCAGCTCGTCTGATTTCGCCTACGAGCAGTACTTC
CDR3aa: CASSSSDFAYEQYF

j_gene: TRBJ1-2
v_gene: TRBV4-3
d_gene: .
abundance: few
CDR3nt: TGCGCCAGCAGCCAAGAATGGGCGGGTGGCTACACCTTC
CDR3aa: CASSQEWAGGYTF

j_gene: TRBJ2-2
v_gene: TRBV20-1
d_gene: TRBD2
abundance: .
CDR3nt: TGCAGTGCTGGCCCTAGCGGGGGGACCACCGGGGAGCTGTTTTTT
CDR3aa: CSAGPSGGTTGELFF

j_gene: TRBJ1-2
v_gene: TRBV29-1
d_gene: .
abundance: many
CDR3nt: TGCAGCGTTGAAGATCGCAAGGACGGAGATGGCTACACCTTC
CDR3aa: CSVEDRKDGDGYTF

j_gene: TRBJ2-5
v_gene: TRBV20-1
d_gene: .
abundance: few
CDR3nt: TGCAGTGCTAGAGGGACAGCCCCCCCAGAGACCCAGTACTTC
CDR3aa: CSARGTAPPETQYF

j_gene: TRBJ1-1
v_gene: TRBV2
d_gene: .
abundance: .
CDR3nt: TGTGCCAGCAGTCAGGAGGATCGGACCGAAGCTTTCTTT
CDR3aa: CASSQEDRTEAFF

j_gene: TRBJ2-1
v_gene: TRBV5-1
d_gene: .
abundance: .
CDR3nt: TGCGCCAGCAGCTTGGGGCACACCAAGCAGTTCTTC
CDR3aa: CASSLGHTKQFF

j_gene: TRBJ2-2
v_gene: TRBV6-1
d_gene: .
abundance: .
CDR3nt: TGTGCCAGCAGCCCACCATTCAGGGTGAACACCGGGGAGCTGTTTTTT
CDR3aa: CASSPPFRVNTGELFF

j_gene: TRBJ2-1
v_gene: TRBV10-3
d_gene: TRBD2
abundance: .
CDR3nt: TGTGCCATCAGCGTTATGGCGGGAGGTCGGAATGAGCAGTTCTTC
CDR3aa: CAISVMAGGRNEQFF

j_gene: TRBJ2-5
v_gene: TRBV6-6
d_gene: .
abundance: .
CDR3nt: TGTGCCAGCAGCCTACCATGGGGAGAGACCCAGTACTTC
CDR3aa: CASSLPWGETQYF

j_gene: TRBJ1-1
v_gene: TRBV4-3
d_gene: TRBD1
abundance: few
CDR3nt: TGCGCCAGCAGCCTAAGACAGGGAGCTGAAGCTTTCTTT
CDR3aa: CASSLRQGAEAFF

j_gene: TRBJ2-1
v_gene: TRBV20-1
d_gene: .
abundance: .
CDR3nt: TGCAGTGCAGGTGTCTCTGGAGGGGGGCAGTTCTTC
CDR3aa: CSAGVSGGGQFF

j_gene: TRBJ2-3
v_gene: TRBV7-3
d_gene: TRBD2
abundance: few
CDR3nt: TGTGCCAGCAGCTTAAGAGCGGGGGGGCAGGATACGCAGTATTTT
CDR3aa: CASSLRAGGQDTQYF

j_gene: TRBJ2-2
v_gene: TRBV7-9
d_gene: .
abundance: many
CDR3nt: TGTGCCAGCAGCGCGACAGTAAACCTAGACACCGGGGAGCTGTTTTTT
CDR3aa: CASSATVNLDTGELFF

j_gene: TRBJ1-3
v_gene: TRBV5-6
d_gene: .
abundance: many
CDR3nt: TGTGCCAGCAGCTTGACAGGGGGAAACACCATATATTTT
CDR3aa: CASSLTGGNTIYF

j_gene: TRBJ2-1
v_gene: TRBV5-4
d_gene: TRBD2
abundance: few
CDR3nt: TGTGCCAGCAGCTCCTTTAGCGGGAGGTCATCCAGCTCCTACAATGAGCAGTTCTTC
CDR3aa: CASSSFSGRSSSSYNEQFF

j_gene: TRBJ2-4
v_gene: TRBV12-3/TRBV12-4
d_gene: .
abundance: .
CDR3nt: TGTGCCAGCAGTTTTGGGCAAGAAAACATTCAGTACTTC
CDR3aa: CASSFGQENIQYF

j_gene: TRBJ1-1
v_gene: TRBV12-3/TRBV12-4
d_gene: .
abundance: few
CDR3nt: TGTGCCAGCAGCCCTGGCCGGGAAGCTTTCTTT
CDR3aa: CASSPGREAFF

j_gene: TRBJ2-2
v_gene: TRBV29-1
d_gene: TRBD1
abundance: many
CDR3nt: TGCAGCGTTGGGGGACAGTTCGCGAACACCGGGGAGCTGTTTTTT
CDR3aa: CSVGGQFANTGELFF

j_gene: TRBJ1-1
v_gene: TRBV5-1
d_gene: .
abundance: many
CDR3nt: TGCGCCAGCAGCTCTACATTGAACACTGAAGCTTTCTTT
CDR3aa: CASSSTLNTEAFF

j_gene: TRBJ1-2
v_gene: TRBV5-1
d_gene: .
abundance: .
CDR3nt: TGCGCCAGCAGCTTGGATCTACTGGGGAATGGCTACACCTTC
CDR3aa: CASSLDLLGNGYTF

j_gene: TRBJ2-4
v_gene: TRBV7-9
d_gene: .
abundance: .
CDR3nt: TGTGCCAGCAGCTTAGGCGGGACCCTAGCCAAAAACATTCAGTACTTC
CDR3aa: CASSLGGTLAKNIQYF

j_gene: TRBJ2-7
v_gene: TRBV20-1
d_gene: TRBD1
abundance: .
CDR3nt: TGCAGTGCGCCGGACAGGGGGAACTCCTACGAGCAGTACTTC
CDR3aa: CSAPDRGNSYEQYF

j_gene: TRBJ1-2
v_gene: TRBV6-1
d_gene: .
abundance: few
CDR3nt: TGTGCCAGTTCTACTTCTTCCTTTTCCTACTATGGCTACACCTTC
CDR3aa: CASSTSSFSYYGYTF

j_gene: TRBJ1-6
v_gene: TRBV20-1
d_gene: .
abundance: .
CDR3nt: TGCAGTGCTAGCATTGGACTCAATAATTCACCCCTCCACTTT
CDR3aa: CSASIGLNNSPLHF

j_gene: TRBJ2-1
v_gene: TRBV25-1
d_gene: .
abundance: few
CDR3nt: TGTGCCAGCAGTGAATTATATGAGCAGTTCTTC
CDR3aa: CASSELYEQFF

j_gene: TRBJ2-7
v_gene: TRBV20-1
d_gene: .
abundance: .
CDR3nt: TGCAGTGCTAGGAGGACGGCTACCTACGAGCAGTACTTC
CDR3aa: CSARRTATYEQYF

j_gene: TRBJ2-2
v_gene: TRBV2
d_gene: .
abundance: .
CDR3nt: TGTGCCAGCAGAGAAATGGTGCGGTATAGGGACACCGGGGAGCTGTTTTTT
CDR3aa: CASREMVRYRDTGELFF

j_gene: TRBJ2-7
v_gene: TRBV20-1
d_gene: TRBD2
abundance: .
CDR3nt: TGCAGTGCTAGAGCCACTAGCGGCTACGAGCAGTACTTC
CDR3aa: CSARATSGYEQYF

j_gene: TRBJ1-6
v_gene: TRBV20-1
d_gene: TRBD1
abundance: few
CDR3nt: TGCAGTGCTGAACAGGGGAATCGGAATTCACCCCTCCACTTT
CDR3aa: CSAEQGNRNSPLHF

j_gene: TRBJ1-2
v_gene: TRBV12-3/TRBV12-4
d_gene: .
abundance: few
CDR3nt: TGTGCCAGCAGTCCCCGACAGAATTTCGCCTTC
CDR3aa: CASSPRQNFAF

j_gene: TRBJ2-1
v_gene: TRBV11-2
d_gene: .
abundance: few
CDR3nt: TGTGCCAGCAGCCCCATGGGACACGTAGACACTGAGCAGTTCTTC
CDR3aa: CASSPMGHVDTEQFF

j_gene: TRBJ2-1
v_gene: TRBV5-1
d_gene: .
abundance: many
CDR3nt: TGCGCCAGCAGCGGGGACACCCTGGGGAATGAGCAGTTCTTC
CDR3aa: CASSGDTLGNEQFF

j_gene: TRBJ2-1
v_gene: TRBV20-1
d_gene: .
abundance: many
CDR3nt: TGCAGTGCTAGGTCCTACAATGAGCAGTTCTTC
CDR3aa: CSARSYNEQFF

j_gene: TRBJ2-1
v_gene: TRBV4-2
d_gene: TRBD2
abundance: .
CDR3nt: TGTGCCAGCAGCCAAGGGTTGGCCGGGGGGGCCCATGAGCAGTTCTTC
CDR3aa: CASSQGLAGGAHEQFF

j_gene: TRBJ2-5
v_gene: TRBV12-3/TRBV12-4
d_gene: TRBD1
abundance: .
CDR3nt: TGTGCCAGCAGTCCGGGACAGGGTGGTGTAACGGAGACCCAGTACTTC
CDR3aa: CASSPGQGGVTETQYF

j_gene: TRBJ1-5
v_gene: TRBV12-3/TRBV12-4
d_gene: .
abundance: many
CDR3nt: TGTGCCAGCGAGTTGCAGGGGACTATACCTAGCAATCAGCCCCAGCATTTT
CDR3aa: CASELQGTIPSNQPQHF

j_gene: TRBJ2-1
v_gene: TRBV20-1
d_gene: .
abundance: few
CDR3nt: TGCAGTGCGGAGGTAGTCAATGAGCAGTTCTTC
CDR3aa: CSAEVVNEQFF

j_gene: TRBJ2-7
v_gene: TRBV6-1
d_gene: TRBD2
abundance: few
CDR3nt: TGTGCCAGCAGGCGTTTAGCGGGCACCTACGAGCAGTACTTC
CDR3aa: CASRRLAGTYEQYF

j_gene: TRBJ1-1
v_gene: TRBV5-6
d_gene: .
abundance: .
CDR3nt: TGTGCCAGCTACCCCGTAGGGCGCCCCACTGAAGCTTTCTTT
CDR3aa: CASYPVGRPTEAFF

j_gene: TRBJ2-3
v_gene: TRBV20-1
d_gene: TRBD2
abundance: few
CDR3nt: TGCAGTGCTGGTCCTAGCGGGGGGCGATCAGATACGCAGTATTTT
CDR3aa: CSAGPSGGRSDTQYF

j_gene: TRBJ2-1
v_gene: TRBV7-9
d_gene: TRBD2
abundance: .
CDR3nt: TGTGCCAGCAGCTCGCAACTAGCGCCCTCTTACAATGAGCAGTTCTTC
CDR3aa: CASSSQLAPSYNEQFF

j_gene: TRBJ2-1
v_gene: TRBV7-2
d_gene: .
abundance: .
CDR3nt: TGTGCCAGCAGCTACCAGGGACTCCTCTCCTACAATGAGCAGTTCTTC
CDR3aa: CASSYQGLLSYNEQFF

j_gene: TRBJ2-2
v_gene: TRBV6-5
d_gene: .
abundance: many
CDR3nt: TGTGCCAGCAGTTACTCATCGCAGGTGAACACCGGGGAGCTGTTTTTT
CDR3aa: CASSYSSQVNTGELFF

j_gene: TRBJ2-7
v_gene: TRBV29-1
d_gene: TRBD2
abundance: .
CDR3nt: TGCAGCGCGGGGGGTTACTCCGAGCAGTACTTC
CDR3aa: CSAGGYSEQYF